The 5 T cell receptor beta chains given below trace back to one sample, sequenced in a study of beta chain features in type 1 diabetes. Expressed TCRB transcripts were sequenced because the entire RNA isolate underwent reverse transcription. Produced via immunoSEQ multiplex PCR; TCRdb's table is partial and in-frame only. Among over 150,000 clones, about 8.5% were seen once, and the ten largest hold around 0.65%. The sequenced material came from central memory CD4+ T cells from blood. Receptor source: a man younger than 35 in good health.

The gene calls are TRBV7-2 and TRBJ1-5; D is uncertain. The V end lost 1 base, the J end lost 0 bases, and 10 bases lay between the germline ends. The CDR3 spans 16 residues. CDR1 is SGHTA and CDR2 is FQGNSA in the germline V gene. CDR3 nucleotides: TGTGCCAGCAGCTTAGAGCGGAAGACTAGCAATCAGCCCCAGCATTTT. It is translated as CASSLERKTSNQPQHF.

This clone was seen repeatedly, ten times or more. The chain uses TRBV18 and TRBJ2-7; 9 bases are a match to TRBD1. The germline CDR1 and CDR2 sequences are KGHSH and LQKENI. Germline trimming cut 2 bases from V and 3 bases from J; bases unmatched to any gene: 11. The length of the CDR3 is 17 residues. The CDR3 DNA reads TGTGCCAGCTCACCAGGGACAGGGTGGAAAAGCGACTACGAGCAGTACTTC. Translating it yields CASSPGTGWKSDYEQYF.

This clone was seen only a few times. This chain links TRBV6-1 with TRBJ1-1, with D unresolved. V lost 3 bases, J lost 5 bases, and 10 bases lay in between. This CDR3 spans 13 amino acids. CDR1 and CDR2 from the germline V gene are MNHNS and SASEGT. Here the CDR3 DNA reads TGTGCCAGCAGTGATCGACCGGGGACTGAAGCTTTCTTT. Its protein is CASSDRPGTEAFF.

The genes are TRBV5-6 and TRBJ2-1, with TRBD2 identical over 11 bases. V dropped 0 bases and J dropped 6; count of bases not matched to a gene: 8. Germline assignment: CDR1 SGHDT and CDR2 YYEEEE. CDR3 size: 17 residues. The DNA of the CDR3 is TGTGCCAGCAGCTTGGCCCTTTTAGCGGGGGGGGGCAATGAGCAGTTCTTC. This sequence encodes CASSLALLAGGGNEQFF.

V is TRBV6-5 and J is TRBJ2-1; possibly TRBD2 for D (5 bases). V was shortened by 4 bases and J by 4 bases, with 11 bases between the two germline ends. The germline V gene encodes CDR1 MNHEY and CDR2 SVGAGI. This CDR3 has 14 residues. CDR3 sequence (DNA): TGTGCCAGCAGTTGGGGAGAAGGGTACAATGAGCAGTTCTTC. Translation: CASSWGEGYNEQFF.